This TCR beta chain is from a study of T-cell reconstitution after alpha-beta-depleted transplantation in children. Preparation of the TCRbeta library involved a method that used unique molecular identifiers. From the PCR reads, TCRdb called clonotypes with MiXCR, one entry per CDR3 protein. The sample records 500,000 to 600,000 distinct CDR3 sequences, 30% to 35% being singletons. This CDR3 has 17 residues. Trimming shortened V by 3 bases and J by 0 bases, and 18 bases separated the two germline ends. Germline CDR1 KGHSH, CDR2 LQKENI. The receptor comes from a human donor who donated a stem cell graft to a child with aplastic anemia. Sequences were derived from PBMCs from the stem cell graft donor, sampled from the stem cell graft. This chain links TRBV18 with TRBJ2-7; possible D gene TRBD2, 6 bases. The CDR3 DNA reads as TGTGCCAGCTCACCCCTTCGTGCAGGGAGGAGCTCCTACGAGCAGTACTTC. This translates into CASSPLRAGRSSYEQYF.